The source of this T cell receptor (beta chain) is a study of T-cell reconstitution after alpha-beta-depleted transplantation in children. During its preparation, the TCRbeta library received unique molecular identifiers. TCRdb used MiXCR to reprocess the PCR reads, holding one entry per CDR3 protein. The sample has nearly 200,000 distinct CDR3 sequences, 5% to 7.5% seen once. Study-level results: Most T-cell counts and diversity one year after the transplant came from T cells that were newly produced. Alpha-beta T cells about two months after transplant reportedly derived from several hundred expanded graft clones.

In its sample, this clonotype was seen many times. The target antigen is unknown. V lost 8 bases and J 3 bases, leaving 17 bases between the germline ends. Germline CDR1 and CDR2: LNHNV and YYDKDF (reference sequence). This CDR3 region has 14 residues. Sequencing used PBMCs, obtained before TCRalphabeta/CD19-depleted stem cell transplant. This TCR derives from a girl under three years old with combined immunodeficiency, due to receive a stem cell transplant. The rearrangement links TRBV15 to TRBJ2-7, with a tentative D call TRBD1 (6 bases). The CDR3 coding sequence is TGTGCCACCCAAGAACAGGGTTCTATCTACGAGCAGTACTTC. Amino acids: CATQEQGSIYEQYF.